This T cell receptor beta chain was sequenced during a study of T cell changes during pregnancy in multiple sclerosis. Between the trimmed V and J ends, which lost 1 base and 6 bases, there was a span of 10 bases. Germline V CDR1 and CDR2: SGHTA, FQGNSA. The CDR3 length is 13 residues. The repertoire was sequenced with immunoSEQ multiplex PCR; TCRdb's copy has only in-frame clones and lacks some. The sample records tens of thousands of clones, less than 90% being singletons. This TCR came from a female donor with multiple sclerosis, enrolled in a pregnancy study. Here the sequenced sample was CD4+ T cells from peripheral blood mononuclear cells, taken in the first trimester of pregnancy. J is TRBJ2-7 and V is TRBV7-2; D may be TRBD2 (6 bases). CDR3 in amino acids: CASSLVGSSEQYF. CDR3 bases: TGTGCCAGCAGCTTAGTCGGGAGCAGCGAGCAGTACTTC.